These 27 T cell receptor beta chains were all obtained from the same sample, sequenced in a study of blood T cell repertoires in COVID-19 (dated by TCRdb to between 2020 and 2021). Libraries were built with the immunoSEQ multiplex PCR assay. The immuneACCESS repertoire file appears here via TCRdb, limited to in-frame rearrangements. These files lack a portion of the clones; in checked studies, under half of the deficit traces to unresolved V genes, and the cause of the others is not known. The sample profile shows fewer than 200,000 clones; 80% of them were found once. Of the sample, around 6.9% falls within the top ten clones. Sequencing was carried out using peripheral blood. These receptors were collected from a man aged 55 to 69 with acute or convalescent COVID-19.

The chain joins TRBV27 to TRBJ1-1, with 12 bases lining up with TRBD1. With V trimmed by 4 bases and J by 5 bases, 20 bases remained unmatched. This CDR3 region has 20 residues. CDR1 MNHEY and CDR2 SMNVEV come from the germline V gene (reference sequence). This CDR3 is CASSWQGQGAYGQKGTEAFF. CDR3 sequence (DNA): TGTGCCAGCAGTTGGCAGGGACAGGGGGCCTACGGGCAAAAAGGGACTGAAGCTTTCTTT.

The chain carries TRBV15 and TRBJ2-3; perhaps TRBD2 as D (5 bases). CDR1 and CDR2 (germline): LNHNV, YYDKDF (reference sequence). This CDR3 is built from 14 residues. The V end lost 9 bases, the J end lost 1 base, and 14 bases lay between the germline ends. CDR3 nucleotide sequence: TGTGCCACTGTGGCGGGTATAGGCACAGATACGCAGTATTTT. Encoded protein: CATVAGIGTDTQYF.

This clone was seen more than once but under ten times. Other DNA sequences in the same sample also yield this CDR3. V and J are TRBV5-1 and TRBJ2-1, with 8 bases aligning to TRBD2. The ends lost 1 base at V and 0 bases at J; junction bases unmatched: 6. Germline V gene sequence: CDR1 SGHRS, CDR2 YFSETQ. This CDR3 has 17 amino acids. The CDR3 sequence is CASSLLASGSSYNEQFF. The CDR3 nucleotides read TGCGCCAGCAGCTTGCTTGCGAGCGGGAGCTCCTACAATGAGCAGTTCTTC.

The chain employs TRBV5-8 and TRBJ1-6, with no clear D. V was shortened by 5 bases and J by 6 bases, with 12 bases between the two germline ends. Looked up from germline, CDR1 is SGHTS and CDR2 is YDEGEE. The CDR3 length is 14 residues. This CDR3 is CASSRRRLNSPLHF. The CDR3 DNA reads TGTGCCAGCAGTAGGCGGCGGCTTAATTCACCCCTCCACTTT.

The chain has TRBV3-1 (or the pseudogene TRBV3-2) and TRBJ2-3; TRBD2 matches at 8 bases. With 7 bases clipped from V and 4 bases from J, the junction kept 7 bases outside the gene matches. This CDR3 contains 14 residues. Looked up from germline, CDR1 is LGHDT and CDR2 is YNNKEL (reference sequence). CDR3 bases: TGTGCCAGCAAAGAACTAGCGGCGCCAGATACGCAGTATTTT. Translating gives CASKELAAPDTQYF.

This chain uses TRBV4-1 with TRBJ2-7; D possibly corresponds to TRBD2 (5 bases). Germline V gene lookup returns CDR1 MGHRA and CDR2 YSYEKL. This CDR3 is built from 15 residues. V gave up 1 base and J gave up 5 bases, with 15 bases separating them. The CDR3 coding sequence is TGCGCCAGCAGCCAAGGGACTGTTGGAGTGGACGAGCAGTACTTC. Translated: CASSQGTVGVDEQYF.

This clone was counted once. V and J are TRBV19 and TRBJ2-7; TRBD2 aligns across 8 bases. The CDR3 is 15 amino acids. With V trimmed by 3 bases and J by 7 bases, 11 bases remained unmatched. Germline assignment: CDR1 LNHDA and CDR2 SQIVND (reference sequence). The CDR3 loop reads CASSISATGGVEQYF. The CDR3 nucleotides read TGTGCCAGTAGTATCAGCGCAACCGGGGGGGTGGAGCAGTACTTC.

Details on this clone: Other nucleotide sequences from this sample produce the same CDR3. The J gene is TRBJ1-5, the V gene TRBV7-2; a possible D gene is TRBD1 (5 bases). The CDR3 loop spans 15 amino acids. Trimming cost V 2 bases and J 4 bases, with 12 bases left between them. CDR1 and CDR2 (germline): SGHTA, FQGNSA. In DNA form, the CDR3 reads TGTGCCAGCAGCTTACAGGGTGGGGGGAATCAGCCCCAGCATTTT. This gives the protein CASSLQGGGNQPQHF.

V usage is TRBV6-1 and J usage is TRBJ1-5, with D hard to call. CDR3 length: 14 residues. Per the germline V gene, CDR1 is MNHNS and CDR2 is SASEGT. Trimming stripped 1 base from V and 4 bases from J, with 8 bases between. The CDR3 bases are TGTGCCAGCAGTGAAGTCCCGGGAAATCAGCCCCAGCATTTT. As protein: CASSEVPGNQPQHF.

The CDR3 loop reads CASRTQGNGNQPQHF. In DNA, the CDR3 is TGTGCCAGCAGGACGCAGGGAAATGGCAATCAGCCCCAGCATTTT. V is TRBV28 and J is TRBJ1-5; possible D gene TRBD1, 5 bases. CDR1 is MDHEN and CDR2 is SYDVKM in the germline V gene. With 6 bases removed from V and 2 bases from J, the gap between germline ends came to 14 bases. CDR3 length: 15 residues. The full variable domain, its missing parts supplied by reference TRBV28 and TRBJ1-5, is DVKVTQSSRYLVKRTGEKVFLECVQDMDHENMFWYRQDPGLGLRLIYFSYDVKMKEKGDIPEGYSVSREKKERFSLILESASTNQTSMYLCASRTQGNGNQPQHFGDGTRLSIL.

This sequence joins TRBV19 and TRBJ1-2; 8 bases are shared with TRBD1. This CDR3 comprises 14 residues. Germline V gives CDR1 LNHDA, CDR2 SQIVND (reference sequence). V shed 6 bases, J shed 6 bases, and the junction held 9 bases outside the gene matches. The CDR3 sequence: CASSLPGQEHGYTF. The CDR3 DNA follows: TGTGCCAGTAGCCTACCGGGACAGGAACATGGCTACACCTTC.

The chain carries TRBV6-2 or TRBV6-3 and TRBJ1-1; D gene ambiguous. The CDR3 length is 13 residues. Germline V lookup: CDR1 MNHEY, CDR2 SVGEGT. V gave up 2 bases and J gave up 7 bases, with 11 bases separating them. The CDR3 DNA is TGTGCCAGCAGTTACGCTCGAACGGGTGAAGCTTTCTTT. This translates into CASSYARTGEAFF.

This clone has just one count. The gene calls are TRBV7-2 and TRBJ1-2; D is undetermined. The CDR3 covers 14 residues. V gave up 1 base and J gave up 3 bases, with 9 bases separating them. CDR1 is SGHTA, CDR2 FQGNSA, per germline. DNA for the CDR3: TGTGCCAGCAGCTTAGAGTGGCAGGACTATGGCTACACCTTC. This codes for CASSLEWQDYGYTF.

The chain joins TRBV3-1 (or the pseudogene TRBV3-2) to TRBJ2-5; D is uncertain. V lost 1 base, J lost 1 base, and 4 bases lay in between. Germline V gives CDR1 LGHDT, CDR2 YNNKEL (reference sequence). CDR3 length: 13 amino acids. Here the CDR3 DNA reads TGTGCCAGCAGCCAAGGGGCCCAAGAGACCCAGTACTTC. Protein sequence: CASSQGAQETQYF.

The genes are TRBV6-2 or TRBV6-3 and TRBJ2-1; 12 bases match TRBD2. The CDR3 is 15 amino acids. Germline CDR1 MNHEY, CDR2 SVGEGT. With V trimmed by 2 bases and J by 8 bases, 4 bases remained unmatched. This chain's CDR3 is CASSYASGRAHEQFF. In nucleotides, the CDR3 is TGTGCCAGCAGTTACGCTAGCGGGAGGGCCCATGAGCAGTTCTTC.

The chain employs TRBV5-1 and TRBJ2-3, with 9 bases identical to TRBD2. Trimming took 0 bases from V and 8 from J; bases not matched to a gene: 10. Germline loops: CDR1 SGHRS, CDR2 YFSETQ. The CDR3 length is 16 residues. CDR3 nucleotide sequence: TGCGCCAGCAGCTTGGATGGTAGCGGGAGTATTAGTACGCAGTATTTT. This gives the protein CASSLDGSGSISTQYF.

The V gene is TRBV6-5, the J gene TRBJ2-1; 11 bases align to TRBD2. Germline V CDR1 and CDR2: MNHEY, SVGAGI. This CDR3 is built from 15 residues. With V trimmed by 6 bases and J by 3 bases, 4 bases remained unmatched. The CDR3 DNA is TGTGCCAGCAGAAAGACTAGCGGGGTCTACAATGAGCAGTTCTTC. It yields the protein CASRKTSGVYNEQFF.

J is TRBJ1-2 and V is TRBV4-3; D is undetermined. Germline CDR1 is LGHNA and CDR2 is YSLEER. Between the trimmed V and J ends, which lost 4 bases and 4 bases, there was a span of 22 bases. This CDR3 region has 17 residues. This chain's CDR3 is CASSLERGLEAFYGYTF. CDR3 DNA: TGCGCCAGCAGCCTGGAAAGAGGATTGGAGGCTTTCTATGGCTACACCTTC.

The CDR3 nucleotides read TGTGCCAGCAGTGAAAACCCAGGGCAGCCCCAGCATTTT. Amino acid sequence: CASSENPGQPQHF. The chain couples TRBV25-1 to TRBJ1-5; D possibly corresponds to TRBD1 (5 bases). Trimming cost V 2 bases and J 7 bases, with 9 bases left between them. The CDR3 length is 13 residues. The germline CDR1 and CDR2 sequences are MGHDK and SYGVNS.

CDR3 sequence (DNA): TGTGCCACCAGCAGAGATGGCCTAGCGGCAGCGGCTAGCACAGATACGCAGTATTTT. Translated: CATSRDGLAAAASTDTQYF. The gene calls are TRBV15 and TRBJ2-3; 7 positions match TRBD2. The CDR3 is 19 residues long. V shed 0 bases, J shed 0 bases, and the junction held 12 bases outside the gene matches. The germline V gene encodes CDR1 LNHNV and CDR2 YYDKDF (reference sequence). Combining the CDR3 with reference TRBV15 and TRBJ2-3 gives the whole variable domain DAMVIQNPRYQVTQFGKPVTLSCSQTLNHNVMYWYQQKSSQAPKLLFHYYDKDFNNEADTPDNFQSRRPNTSFCFLDIRSPGLGDTAMYLCATSRDGLAAAASTDTQYFGPGTRLTVL.

This chain links TRBV6-5 with TRBJ1-5; 9 bases are a match to TRBD1. The length of the CDR3 is 15 residues. Germline-derived CDR1 and CDR2 are MNHEY and SVGAGI. The J segment lost 6 bases and the V segment lost 0 bases, leaving 3 bases of the junction unmatched. The CDR3 nucleotides are TGTGCCAGCAGTTACTCGGAACAGGGGGCTCAGCCCCAGCATTTT. Its protein product is CASSYSEQGAQPQHF.

The chain has TRBV12-3 or TRBV12-4 and TRBJ2-5; a weak D match, TRBD2 (5 bases). With 3 bases removed from V and 7 bases from J, the gap between germline ends came to 12 bases. This CDR3 region has 13 residues. Here the CDR3 reads CASSFERLGTQYF. CDR3 in DNA: TGTGCCAGCAGTTTCGAGCGGCTCGGGACCCAGTACTTC.

The chain uses TRBV5-1 and TRBJ1-1; 7 positions agree with TRBD1. Trimming cost V 4 bases and J 5 bases; bases outside gene matches: 11. Germline V gene lookup returns CDR1 SGHRS and CDR2 YFSETQ. The length of the CDR3 is 15 residues. CDR3: CASSRDAGGATEAFF. The CDR3 DNA reads as TGCGCCAGCAGCCGGGACGCAGGGGGTGCTACTGAAGCTTTCTTT.

V usage is TRBV6-5 and J usage is TRBJ1-2, with TRBD1 as a possible D gene (6 bases). V gave up 5 bases and J gave up 2 bases, with 9 bases separating them. Germline V gene sequence: CDR1 MNHEY, CDR2 SVGAGI. The CDR3 covers 13 residues. The CDR3 spells CASSQQGNYGYTF. As DNA, the CDR3 is TGTGCCAGCAGTCAACAGGGAAACTATGGCTACACCTTC.

This chain connects TRBV2 to TRBJ1-2; possible D gene TRBD1, 5 bases. V lost 7 bases and J 6 bases, leaving 15 bases between the germline ends. The CDR3 is 13 residues long. CDR1 is SNHLY, CDR2 FYNNEI, per germline. The CDR3 sequence is CASISRVGDGYTF. CDR3 sequence (DNA): TGTGCCAGCATCTCCAGGGTAGGGGATGGCTACACCTTC.

The chain recombines TRBV29-1 with TRBJ1-1; D might be TRBD1 (5 bases). CDR1 and CDR2 (germline): SQVTM, ANQGSEA. This CDR3 is 17 amino acids long. The V end lost 0 bases, the J end lost 7 bases, and 24 bases lay between the germline ends. For the CDR3, the DNA is TGCAGCGTTGAAGATTTTACTTCAGGACTAGGGGCGGTTGAAGCTTTCTTT. Its translation: CSVEDFTSGLGAVEAFF.

This chain joins TRBV5-6 and TRBJ1-4; D gene uncertain. The CDR3 is 13 residues long. V lost 0 bases, J lost 11 bases, and 11 bases lay in between. Per the germline V gene, CDR1 is SGHDT and CDR2 is YYEEEE. The CDR3: CASSLVSPGKLFF. In nucleotides, the CDR3 is TGTGCCAGCAGCTTGGTGTCGCCGGGGAAACTGTTTTTT.